This T cell receptor beta chain was identified in a study of T cells after yellow fever vaccination. Turning to the study itself: For low cell numbers, libraries were made with SMART-Seq v4 Ultra Low Input.

TCRdb fed the 5' RACE reads into MiXCR, producing one record per CDR3 protein. The sample has about 320,000 distinct CDR3 sequences; approximately 4.3% are singletons. Study-wide results and caveats: Booster sampling recovered most clones from primary vaccination (around 96% CD4, over 75% CD8). Any FACS-sorted repertoire could hold abundant clonotypes that contaminate it from the bulk population. The secondary response peaked faster, at day 5 versus 15, but was weaker.

This clonotype came up a few times. Antigen: not known. V lost 0 bases, J lost 4 bases, and 8 bases lay in between. From germline, CDR1 is SGHRS and CDR2 YFSETQ. CDR3 length: 13 amino acids. The sequence was obtained from a young man who received the YFV17D yellow fever vaccine. The material was PBMCs, obtained 15 days after the yellow fever booster vaccination. The chain links TRBV5-1 to TRBJ2-7; D is ambiguous. Here the CDR3 DNA reads TGCGCCAGCAGCTTGGCCCCACTTTACGAGCAGTACGTC. Its translation is CASSLAPLYEQYV.